Below, one T cell receptor beta chain is given with its context. Its specificity is not known. The source of the sample is a study of OX40 agonist ivuxolimab in advanced cancers. Study-wide background: Averaging about 60 years in age, with a range of roughly 20 to 90, the cohort was 80% to 90% male. Of the participants, approximately 36% had some prior anti-PD-1, anti-PD-L1 or anti-CTLA-4 therapy, which was allowed.

V trimming: 0 bases; J trimming: 7 bases; junction bases outside the gene matches: 12. CDR3 length: 17 residues. Germline CDR1 and CDR2: GTSNPN and SVGIG (reference sequence). Study results and limitations: A proportion of nonresponders additionally exhibited low normalized T-cell clonal expansion.

Only in-frame clones appear in the TCRdb table, and some are missing; sequencing was by immunoSEQ multiplex PCR. The sample consists of 60,000 or so clones, 80% to 90% of them appearing once. Blood sampling was done at baseline, cycle 4 day 1, and cycle 7 day 1. The V and J genes are TRBV30 and TRBJ2-4, with TRBD2 matching over 10 bases. The material sequenced was CD4+ or CD8+ T cells sorted from blood, taken in a trial of the OX40 agonist ivuxolimab. The TCR was taken from an adult with an advanced solid tumor such as melanoma, head and neck, liver or kidney cancer. The CDR3 DNA follows: TGTGCCTGGAGTGTCCTGGGACTAGCGTCCTTCAAGAACATTCAGTACTTC. It codes for CAWSVLGLASFKNIQYF.